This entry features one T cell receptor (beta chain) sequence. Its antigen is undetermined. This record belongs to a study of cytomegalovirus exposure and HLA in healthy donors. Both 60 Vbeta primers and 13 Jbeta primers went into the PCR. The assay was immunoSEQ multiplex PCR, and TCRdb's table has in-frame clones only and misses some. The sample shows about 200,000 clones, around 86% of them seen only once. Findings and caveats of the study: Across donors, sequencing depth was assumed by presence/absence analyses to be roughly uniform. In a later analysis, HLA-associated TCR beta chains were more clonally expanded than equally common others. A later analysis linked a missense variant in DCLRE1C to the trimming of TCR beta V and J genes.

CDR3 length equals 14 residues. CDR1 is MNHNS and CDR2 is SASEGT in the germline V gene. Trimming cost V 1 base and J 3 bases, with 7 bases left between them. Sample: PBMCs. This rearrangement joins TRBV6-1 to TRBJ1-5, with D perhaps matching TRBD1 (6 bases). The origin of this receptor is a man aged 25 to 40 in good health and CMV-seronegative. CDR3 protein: CASSEGDTNQPQHF. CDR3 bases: TGTGCCAGCAGTGAAGGGGACACCAATCAGCCCCAGCATTTT.